Shown below are 9 T cell receptor beta chains from a single sample sequenced in a study of blood T cells in healthy people across ages. With a J-beta primer mix and a sample-barcoded 5' primer, a second PCR ran about 7 to 12 cycles. Each CDR3 protein gets one entry after TCRdb re-called the 5' RACE reads with MiXCR. This table holds about a million distinct CDR3 sequences, just over 50% found once. The sequenced sample was blood. These TCRs come from an older woman in good health.

This clonotype has more than one count but fewer than ten. V gene TRBV27 combines with J gene TRBJ2-7; 9 bases match TRBD1. There are 16 residues in the CDR3. Germline assignment: CDR1 MNHEY and CDR2 SMNVEV (reference sequence). J was trimmed by 0 bases and V by 3 bases; bases with no gene match: 6. CDR3 protein: CASSFLGQGFSYEQYF. As DNA, the CDR3 is TGTGCCAGCAGTTTTCTGGGACAGGGCTTCTCCTACGAGCAGTACTTC.

The chain recombines TRBV29-1 with TRBJ1-1; D is unresolved. V lost 0 bases and J 4 bases, leaving 6 bases between the germline ends. Looked up from germline, CDR1 is SQVTM and CDR2 is ANQGSEA. The CDR3 length is 12 residues. CDR3 protein: CSVEDPGTEAFF. For the CDR3, the DNA is TGCAGCGTTGAAGACCCCGGCACTGAAGCTTTCTTT. The whole variable domain, remainder taken from reference TRBV29-1 and TRBJ1-1, is SAVISQKPSRDICQRGTSLTIQCQVDSQVTMMFWYRQQPGQSLTLIATANQGSEATYESGFVIDKFPISRPNLTFSTLTVSNMSPEDSSIYLCSVEDPGTEAFFGQGTRLTVV.

CDR3 protein: CASSLLAGDSHTREQYF. In DNA form, the CDR3 reads TGTGCCAGCAGCTTGCTAGCGGGAGATTCACACACTCGGGAGCAGTACTTC. The chain employs TRBV5-6 and TRBJ2-5, with 10 bases aligning to TRBD2. CDR1 and CDR2 from the germline V gene are SGHDT and YYEEEE. The CDR3 extends over 17 amino acids. The V and J ends lost 1 base and 11 bases, in that order; junction bases with no gene match: 17.

The chain joins TRBV5-7 to TRBJ2-7, with TRBD2 matching over 7 bases. TRBV5-7 is an ORF for which the function is uncertain. The CDR3 length is 16 residues. The trim removed 6 bases at V and 3 bases at J, leaving 15 bases unmatched. The CDR3 region has the DNA TGTGCCAGCAATAAAGGCGGACTAGGGAAAAACTACGAGCAGTACTTC. Protein sequence: CASNKGGLGKNYEQYF.

This clonotype was seen a few times. V usage is TRBV6-5 and J usage is TRBJ1-2, with 8 bases that match TRBD1. CDR1 is MNHEY and CDR2 is SVGAGI in the germline V gene. The ends lost 7 bases at V and 2 bases at J; junction bases unmatched: 3. The CDR3 covers 13 residues. The CDR3 reads CASTQGANYGYTF. CDR3 nucleotides: TGTGCCAGCACCCAGGGGGCGAACTATGGCTACACCTTC.

Worth noting for this clonotype: This may come from a read error, since a much larger clone is one base off. The chain links TRBV6-5 to TRBJ1-6; no clear D. There are 17 residues in the CDR3. The ends were cut back, 4 bases at V and 7 bases at J, with 20 bases in the middle. From germline, CDR1 is MNHEY and CDR2 SVGAGI. As DNA, the CDR3 is TGTGCCAGCAGTTTCCCCGTGCATGGTACGGGGAATTCACCCCTCCACTTT. Its translation: CASSFPVHGTGNSPLHF.

In this sample, this clonotype turned up a few times. The chain has TRBV24-1 and TRBJ2-5; either TRBD1 or TRBD2 may supply D (5 bases each). This CDR3 has 13 residues. Deletions cut 7 bases from V and 4 bases from J, with 12 bases between. The germline V gene encodes CDR1 KGHDR and CDR2 SFDVKD. The CDR3 spells CATRAGTGETQYF. In DNA form, the CDR3 reads TGTGCCACCAGGGCCGGGACCGGAGAGACCCAGTACTTC.

The chain uses TRBV4-3 and TRBJ2-2; 10 positions match TRBD2. The CDR3 runs to 15 residues. The V gene end was trimmed by 4 bases and the J gene end by 5 bases; junction bases not matched to a gene: 4. CDR1 is LGHNA, CDR2 YSLEER, per germline. The CDR3 DNA is TGCGCCAGCAGCCCGGGACTAGCGCGAACCGGGGAGCTGTTTTTT. Its protein product is CASSPGLARTGELFF.

This clonotype has only a few counts. J is TRBJ2-7 and V is TRBV4-1; 9 bases fit TRBD2. CDR3 length equals 16 residues. Germline-derived CDR1 and CDR2 are MGHRA and YSYEKL. The J segment lost 2 bases and the V segment lost 5 bases, leaving 10 bases of the junction unmatched. The CDR3 spells CASSAVLAGVTYEQYF. The CDR3 DNA reads as TGCGCCAGCAGCGCCGTTTTAGCGGGAGTGACCTACGAGCAGTACTTC.